This is a list of T cell receptor beta chains from one sample in a study of CD8 T cells in Susac syndrome. TCRdb passed the immunoSEQ multiplex PCR reads through MiXCR, listing each CDR3 protein once. The sample lists about 100,000 distinct CDR3 sequences, approximately 95% occurring once. Sequencing was performed on CD8+ T cells from PBMCs. The receptors here all came from a human donor with Susac syndrome. CDR3s include the opening cysteine and the closing phenylalanine or tryptophan. A D gene is named only where the DNA matches it firmly. Clone size is not always given. Where it is, it says once, few, many or a class for expanded clones.

V gene	J gene	clone size	D gene	CDR3 protein	CDR3 DNA
TRBV13	TRBJ1-2	NA	TRBD1	CASSSITGQVNYGYTF	TGTGCCAGCAGCTCGATTACGGGACAGGTTAACTATGGCTACACCTTC
TRBV20-1	TRBJ2-7	NA	TRBD1	CSARVRTGGYEQYF	TGCAGTGCTAGAGTGAGGACAGGGGGCTACGAGCAGTACTTC
TRBV4-1	TRBJ1-2	NA	NA	CASSQDQGYGYTF	TGCGCCAGCAGCCAAGATCAAGGGTACGGCTACACCTTC
TRBV15	TRBJ2-5	once	NA	CATSRQRNRAEETQYF	TGTGCCACCAGCAGGCAAAGGAACAGGGCTGAAGAGACCCAGTACTTC
TRBV27	TRBJ1-2	NA	TRBD1	CASSSRQGAHGYTF	TGTGCCAGCAGTTCACGACAGGGGGCGCATGGCTACACCTTC
TRBV28	TRBJ2-7	NA	NA	CASRPDAYEQYF	TGTGCCAGCCGCCCAGACGCCTACGAGCAGTACTTC
TRBV5-6	TRBJ2-1	NA	NA	CASSGKPLGEQFF	TGTGCCAGCAGCGGGAAACCTCTAGGGGAGCAGTTCTTC
TRBV7-3	TRBJ2-5	NA	TRBD2	CASSLPPHSGSGETQYF	TGTGCCAGCAGCTTACCCCCTCATAGCGGGAGTGGTGAGACCCAGTACTTC
TRBV27	TRBJ1-6	once	NA	CASKRAGGSPLHF	TGTGCCAGCAAACGGGCGGGAGGGTCACCCCTCCACTTT
TRBV7-3	TRBJ2-3	NA	NA	CASSPTPTDTQYF	TGTGCCAGCAGCCCCACTCCGACAGATACGCAGTATTTT
TRBV3-1	TRBJ1-5	NA	NA	CASSQDERSNQPQHF	TGTGCCAGCAGCCAAGATGAACGGAGCAATCAGCCCCAGCATTTT
TRBV5-6	TRBJ1-2	NA	NA	CASSPQDSYGYTF	TGTGCCAGCAGCCCGCAGGACAGTTATGGCTACACCTTC
TRBV19	TRBJ2-1	NA	NA	CASSLTASYNEQFF	TGTGCCAGTAGTCTGACCGCCTCCTACAATGAGCAGTTCTTC
TRBV28	TRBJ1-5	NA	NA	CASSPWGQAPTQPQHF	TGTGCCAGCAGTCCCTGGGGCCAGGCCCCCACGCAGCCCCAGCATTTT
TRBV4-1	TRBJ2-7	NA	TRBD2	CASSQHRVLAGSSYEQYF	TGCGCCAGCAGCCAACACCGGGTACTAGCGGGGAGCTCCTACGAGCAGTACTTC
TRBV12-5	TRBJ2-1	NA	NA	CASGPEGPNEQFF	TGTGCTAGTGGGCCTGAGGGACCGAATGAGCAGTTCTTC
TRBV19	TRBJ1-2	NA	NA	CASSVRTAGYTF	TGTGCCAGTAGCGTCCGGACGGCGGGCTACACCTTC
TRBV27	TRBJ2-6	NA	NA	CASSFMSGINSGANVLTF	TGTGCCAGCAGTTTTATGTCAGGGATTAACTCTGGGGCCAACGTCCTGACTTTC
TRBV13	TRBJ2-2	NA	TRBD1	CASSYGQGLTGELFF	TGTGCCAGCAGCTATGGACAGGGGCTCACCGGGGAGCTGTTTTTT
TRBV25-1	TRBJ2-4	NA	TRBD2	CASSESSGGEVNIQYF	TGTGCCAGCAGTGAATCCTCGGGGGGGGAAGTAAACATTCAGTACTTC
TRBV6-4	TRBJ2-3	NA	NA	CASSVEDQADTQYF	TGTGCCAGCAGTGTCGAAGACCAGGCAGATACGCAGTATTTT
TRBV24-1	TRBJ2-1	NA	NA	CATSGSGEQFF	TGTGCCACCAGTGGGTCTGGTGAGCAGTTCTTC
TRBV6-1	TRBJ2-3	NA	NA	CASSGGTATDTQYF	TGTGCCAGCAGTGGCGGGACAGCCACAGATACGCAGTATTTT
TRBV29-1	TRBJ1-2	NA	NA	CSVDRVYGYTF	TGCAGCGTTGACAGGGTTTATGGCTACACCTTC
TRBV5-1	TRBJ2-1	NA	TRBD2	CATHHGLVAHNEQFF	TGCGCCACCCACCACGGACTAGTTGCCCACAATGAGCAGTTCTTC
TRBV20-1	TRBJ1-2	once	NA	CSARGDRSNYGYTF	TGCAGTGCTAGAGGAGATAGGTCTAACTATGGCTACACCTTC
TRBV18	TRBJ2-7	NA	TRBD2	CASSPGGWSYEQYF	TGTGCCAGCTCACCGGGGGGGTGGTCCTACGAGCAGTACTTC
TRBV29-1	TRBJ2-7	NA	NA	CSVSGQSDEQYF	TGCAGCGTCTCAGGACAGTCAGACGAGCAGTACTTC